A selection of T cell receptor beta chains follows, all from one sample in a study of cytomegalovirus exposure and HLA in healthy donors. Some clones are missing from TCRdb's copy, which holds only in-frame ones; the method was immunoSEQ multiplex PCR. This table has 150,000 to 200,000 clones, 75% appearing once. Sequencing was done on a sample of PBMCs. These receptors came from a man aged 18 to 30 in good health and CMV-seropositive. CDR3s include the opening cysteine and the closing phenylalanine or tryptophan. The order of the fields is J gene, clone size, D gene, V gene, CDR3 length, CDR3 DNA, CDR3 protein. The D gene is left open where the match is weak. Size values are once, few and many counts, or a class for expanded clones, and some rows have none.

>TRBJ2-7|NA|TRBD1|TRBV5-6|14
TGTGCCAGCAGCTTGGGACAGGGGCCCTGGAAGCAGTACTTC
CASSLGQGPWKQYF
>TRBJ1-4|few|TRBD1|TRBV7-2|16
TGTGCCAGCACCCAAAGGGGACAGGGATCTAATGAAAAACTGTTTTTT
CASTQRGQGSNEKLFF
>TRBJ2-1|NA|NA|TRBV5-1|11
TGCGCCAGCAGCTTGCAGGCTGAGCAGTTCTTC
CASSLQAEQFF
>TRBJ2-7|NA|NA|TRBV18|15
TGTGCCAGCTCACCCGGCTCGGGTAGCTCCTACGAGCAGTACTTC
CASSPGSGSSYEQYF
>TRBJ1-2|NA|TRBD1|TRBV6-6|13
TGTGCCATAAGGACAGGGGGGGACTATGGCTACACCTTC
CAIRTGGDYGYTF
>TRBJ1-2|once|NA|TRBV6-5|13
TGTGCCAGCAGAGAAGGAGGGACCTCTGGCTACACCTTC
CASREGGTSGYTF
>TRBJ2-1|NA|NA|TRBV19|14
TGTGCCAGTAGTATCGGGGGATCCTACAATGAGCAGTTCTTC
CASSIGGSYNEQFF
>TRBJ2-3|NA|NA|TRBV7-9|11
TGTGCCAGCGGAGTCACAGATACGCAGTATTTT
CASGVTDTQYF
>TRBJ2-1|NA|NA|TRBV4-2|13
TGTGCCAGCAGCCAAGACGGAGCGAATGAGCAGTTCTTC
CASSQDGANEQFF
>TRBJ1-1|NA|NA|TRBV27|14
TGTGCCAGCAGTATGGGGGGACTGAACACTGAAGCTTTCTTT
CASSMGGLNTEAFF
>TRBJ2-6|NA|NA|TRBV28|15
TGTGCCAGCAGTCGCAGGGTAACTGGGGCCAACGTCCTGACTTTC
CASSRRVTGANVLTF
>TRBJ2-7|few|NA|TRBV7-3|14
TGTGCCAGCAGCCCAACCGGGGGGCGGAACGAGCAGTACTTC
CASSPTGGRNEQYF
>TRBJ1-1|NA|NA|TRBV9|14
TGTGCCAGCAGCTCCAGACAGAAGAACACTGAAGCTTTCTTT
CASSSRQKNTEAFF
>TRBJ1-5|NA|NA|TRBV10-3|14
TGTGCCATCAGTGAGTCGGGGCAGGCTCAGCCCCAGCATTTT
CAISESGQAQPQHF
>TRBJ2-3|NA|TRBD1|TRBV14|16
TGTGCCAGCAGCCGACCGGGACAGGGACTCACAGATACGCAGTATTTT
CASSRPGQGLTDTQYF
>TRBJ2-1|NA|TRBD2|TRBV9|15
TGTGCCAGCAGCCCAGGACTAGCGGGAGACAATGAGCAGTTCTTC
CASSPGLAGDNEQFF
>TRBJ2-1|NA|TRBD2|TRBV5-1|17
TGCGCCAGCAGCTTCCAACCTAGCGGAGCCTCCTACAATGAGCAGTTCTTC
CASSFQPSGASYNEQFF
>TRBJ2-3|once|NA|TRBV7-9|16
TGTGCCAGCAGCTTAGTCTTTATCTCGGAGGGAGATACGCAGTATTTT
CASSLVFISEGDTQYF
>TRBJ2-2|NA|TRBD1|TRBV13|17
TGTGCCAGCAGCCCCGACCGACAGGGAAGGTACACCGGGGAGCTGTTTTTT
CASSPDRQGRYTGELFF
>TRBJ2-5|NA|TRBD2|TRBV7-7|14
TGTGCTAGCAGCTTTGGCCCGGGAGGGGAGACCCAGTACTTC
CASSFGPGGETQYF
>TRBJ2-1|NA|NA|TRBV15|14
TGTGCCACCAGCAAAGGGGGAGGGCCGGGTGAGCAGTTCTTC
CATSKGGGPGEQFF
>TRBJ1-1|NA|NA|TRBV28|15
TGTGCCAGCAGCCTCTGGCAGGCATTGAACACTGAAGCTTTCTTT
CASSLWQALNTEAFF
>TRBJ2-3|NA|TRBD2|TRBV6-4|17
TGTGCCCCCTGCCAGCGGGAGGGCCAGCATAGCACAGATACGCAGTATTTT
CAPCQREGQHSTDTQYF
>TRBJ2-1|NA|NA|TRBV27|14
TGTGCCAGCAGTTCAGGGTCCTCCTACAATGAGCAGTTCTTC
CASSSGSSYNEQFF
>TRBJ2-1|NA|TRBD2|TRBV6-5|15
TGTGCCAGCAGTAAAACACTAGCGGGAGCTGGTGAGCAGTTCTTC
CASSKTLAGAGEQFF
>TRBJ1-2|NA|NA|TRBV4-2|17
TGTGCCAGCAGCCAAGATCAGGACAGTTCGTTTTCCTATGGCTACACCTTC
CASSQDQDSSFSYGYTF
>TRBJ1-1|NA|NA|TRBV18|13
TGTGCCAGCTCACCACGGCAGTACACTGAAGCTTTCTTT
CASSPRQYTEAFF
>TRBJ2-3|few|NA|TRBV28|15
TGTGCCAGCAGTTCCCCACCAGCGGACACAGATACGCAGTATTTT
CASSSPPADTDTQYF
>TRBJ1-1|few|NA|TRBV9|14
TGTGCCAGCAGCGTAACAGAGTCGAACACTGAAGCTTTCTTT
CASSVTESNTEAFF
>TRBJ2-5|NA|TRBD2|TRBV7-9|18
TGTGCCAGCAGCTTCCCCATCAAACGGGAGGGCGGGGAGGAGACCCAGTACTTC
CASSFPIKREGGEETQYF
>TRBJ1-1|NA|NA|TRBV27|15
TGTGCCAGCAGTTTATCGGGCAGTCTGAACACTGAAGCTTTCTTT
CASSLSGSLNTEAFF
>TRBJ2-7|NA|TRBD2|TRBV11-1|17
TGTGCCAGCAGTGGCCGACTAGCGGGAGGGCCTCGAGACGAGCAGTACTTC
CASSGRLAGGPRDEQYF
>TRBJ2-2|once|TRBD2|TRBV19|15
TGTGCCAGTAGTCTAGCGGGAGGGCCCGTCGGGGAGCTGTTTTTT
CASSLAGGPVGELFF
>TRBJ2-5|NA|TRBD2|TRBV6-6|14
TGTGCCAGCAGCTTAGCGGGAGGACAAGAGACCCAGTACTTC
CASSLAGGQETQYF
>TRBJ1-1|NA|NA|TRBV28|11
TGTGCCACCAGGTCTTACACTGAAGCTTTCTTT
CATRSYTEAFF
>TRBJ2-3|once|NA|TRBV2|14
TGTGCCAGCAGTAAACGACAGCGCCGAGATACGCAGTATTTT
CASSKRQRRDTQYF
>TRBJ2-2|NA|TRBD2|TRBV18|16
TGTGCCAGCTCACTACTTAGCGGGCCCAACACCGGGGAGCTGTTTTTT
CASSLLSGPNTGELFF
>TRBJ2-3|NA|NA|TRBV28|16
TGTGCCAGCAGTCCTTCTGCGGGCCGGTATCAAGATACGCAGTATTTT
CASSPSAGRYQDTQYF
>TRBJ2-7|few|NA|TRBV7-7|13
TGTGCCAGCAGTCCGATTACAGGGAACGAGCAGTACTTC
CASSPITGNEQYF
>TRBJ1-1|NA|TRBD1|TRBV7-2|16
TGTGCCAGCAGCTTAGCTAGGGGGCGCCGGAACACTGAAGCTTTCTTT
CASSLARGRRNTEAFF